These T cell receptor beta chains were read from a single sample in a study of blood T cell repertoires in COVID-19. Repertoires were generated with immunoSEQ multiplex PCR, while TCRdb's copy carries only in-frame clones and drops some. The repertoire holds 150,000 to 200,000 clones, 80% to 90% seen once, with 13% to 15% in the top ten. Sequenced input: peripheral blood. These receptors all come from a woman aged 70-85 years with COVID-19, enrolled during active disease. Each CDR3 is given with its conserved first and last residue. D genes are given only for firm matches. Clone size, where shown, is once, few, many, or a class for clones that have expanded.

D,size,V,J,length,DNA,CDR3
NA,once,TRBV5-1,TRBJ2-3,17,TGCGCCAGCAGCCAATCGGGGGACGGCCGATTCACAGATACGCAGTATTTT,CASSQSGDGRFTDTQYF
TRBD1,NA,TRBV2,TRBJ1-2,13,TGTGCCAGCAATCGACAGGGCTATGATGGCTACACCTTC,CASNRQGYDGYTF
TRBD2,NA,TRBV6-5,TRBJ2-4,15,TGTGCCAGCAGTTACTCTAGCGGGGGAAAAGTCATTCAGTACTTC,CASSYSSGGKVIQYF
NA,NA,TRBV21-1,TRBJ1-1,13,TGTGCCAGCAGCACCCCCATGAGCCCTGAAGCTTTCTTT,CASSTPMSPEAFF
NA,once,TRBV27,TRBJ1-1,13,TGTGCCAGCAGCCGCGGGACTTTCAGCGAAGCTTTCTTT,CASSRGTFSEAFF
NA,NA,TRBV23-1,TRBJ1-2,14,TGCGCCAGGCCAAGAGGGAAGGGCAACTATGGCTACACCTTC,CARPRGKGNYGYTF
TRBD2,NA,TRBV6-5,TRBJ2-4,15,TGTGCCAGCAGACGGAGCGGACTAGCGGTAAACATTCAGTACTTC,CASRRSGLAVNIQYF
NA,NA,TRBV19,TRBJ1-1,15,TGTGCCAGTAACCGCCCCCAGAGGGCTAGGACTGAAGCTTTCTTT,CASNRPQRARTEAFF
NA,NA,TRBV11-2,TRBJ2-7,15,TGTGCCAGCAGCTTATTCGTAGCGGTCTCCTACGAGCAGTACTTC,CASSLFVAVSYEQYF
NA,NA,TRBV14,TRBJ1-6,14,TGTGCCAGCAGCCGCGGGACGAGAAATTCACCCCTCCACTTT,CASSRGTRNSPLHF
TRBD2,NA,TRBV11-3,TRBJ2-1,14,TGTGCCAGCAGCTCTGCCAGCGGGGGCAATGAGCAGTTCTTC,CASSSASGGNEQFF
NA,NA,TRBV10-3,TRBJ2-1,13,TGTGCCATCCGACGGGGAACAAACAATGAGCAGTTCTTC,CAIRRGTNNEQFF
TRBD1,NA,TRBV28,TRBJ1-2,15,TGTGCCAGCAGTGTAGGGACAGCCCTCCGGTATGGCTACACCTTC,CASSVGTALRYGYTF
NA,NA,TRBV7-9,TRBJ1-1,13,TGTGCCAGCAGCTATACAGAGAACACTGAAGCTTTCTTT,CASSYTENTEAFF
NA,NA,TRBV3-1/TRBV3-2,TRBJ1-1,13,TGTGCCAGCAGCCAAGTAATTGGAGGGGAAGCTTTCTTT,CASSQVIGGEAFF